Listed here are 30 T cell receptor beta chains from one sample, sequenced in a study of cytomegalovirus exposure and HLA in healthy donors. PCR amplification relied on 60 Vbeta primers (plus 13 Jbeta primers). Measured with immunoSEQ multiplex PCR; TCRdb has only the in-frame clones, and not every one. The sample lists approximately 120,000 clones, about 73% occurring once. Input material: PBMCs. All receptors come from a woman between 50 and 59 years old in good health and CMV-seropositive.

The chain employs TRBV7-8 and TRBJ2-7; D perhaps matches TRBD1 (5 bases). The germline V gene encodes CDR1 SGHVS and CDR2 FQNEAQ. The CDR3 has 15 amino acids. Trimming shortened V by 2 bases and J by 6 bases, and 17 bases separated the two germline ends. The CDR3 protein is CASSLIQAKRSEQYF. The CDR3 nucleotides read TGTGCCAGCAGCTTAATACAGGCGAAGAGGTCCGAGCAGTACTTC.

The rearrangement uses TRBV2 and TRBJ2-2; 7 bases are a match to TRBD2. Germline CDR1 reads SNHLY; CDR2 reads FYNNEI. V lost 7 bases and J lost 2; bases outside the gene matches: 4. There are 14 residues in the CDR3. The DNA of the CDR3 is TGTGCCAGCAAAACGGGGGGAAACACCGGGGAGCTGTTTTTT. It encodes CASKTGGNTGELFF.

The J gene is TRBJ2-7, the V gene TRBV5-4; 7 nucleotides align to TRBD2. Germline trimming cut 0 bases from V and 4 bases from J; bases unmatched to any gene: 10. The CDR3 length is 16 residues. Germline CDR1 is SGHNT and CDR2 is YYREEE (reference sequence). The CDR3 is CASSLGVSGGDYEQYF. CDR3 nucleotide sequence: TGTGCCAGCAGCTTGGGGGTCTCGGGGGGTGATTACGAGCAGTACTTC.

The chain uses TRBV28 and TRBJ2-7; TRBD1 agrees at 9 bases. The CDR3 totals 13 residues. Unmatched junction bases numbered 7, after V lost 11 bases and J lost 2 bases. The germline gives CDR1 MDHEN, CDR2 SYDVKM. The chain's CDR3 is CAVWGTGPYEQYF. In DNA form, the CDR3 reads TGTGCCGTCTGGGGGACAGGGCCCTACGAGCAGTACTTC.

The V and J genes are TRBV18 and TRBJ2-1, with 16 bases matching TRBD2. The junction had 13 bases not matched to a gene; V was cut back by 6 bases and J by 2 bases. The V gene's germline CDR1 is KGHSH and CDR2 LQKENI. The CDR3 runs to 20 residues. The DNA for the CDR3 is TGTGCCAGCTCTCATCAAACCGGGACTAGCGGGGGGGCCCCCTACAATGAGCAGTTCTTC. It encodes CASSHQTGTSGGAPYNEQFF.

This chain links TRBV9 with TRBJ2-3, with TRBD2 matching 7 bases. The CDR3 covers 19 residues. CDR1 and CDR2 (germline): SGDLS, YYNGEE. J gave up 0 bases and V 4 bases, and 17 bases lay outside the gene matches. For the CDR3, the DNA is TGTGCCAGCAGCTACCATCTGGGGCGGGAGTTGCCTAGCACAGATACGCAGTATTTT. This gives the protein CASSYHLGRELPSTDTQYF.

The chain carries TRBV5-1 and TRBJ1-2, with D possibly being TRBD1 (6 bases). Per germline, CDR1 SGHRS and CDR2 YFSETQ. There are 13 residues in the CDR3. Trimming took off 0 bases at V and 4 bases at J, with 7 bases between the two ends. The CDR3 is CASSLGTVYGYTF. In DNA form, the CDR3 reads TGCGCCAGCAGCTTGGGGACAGTCTATGGCTACACCTTC. Full variable domain (remainder filled in from reference TRBV5-1 and TRBJ1-2): KAGVTQTPRYLIKTRGQQVTLSCSPISGHRSVSWYQQTPGQGLQFLFEYFSETQRNKGNFPGRFSGRQFSNSRSEMNVSTLELGDSALYLCASSLGTVYGYTFGSGTRLTVV.

This clone was detected once. The chain has TRBV18 and TRBJ1-1; D unresolved. From germline, CDR1 is KGHSH and CDR2 LQKENI. The CDR3 is made up of 12 amino acids. V lost 7 bases and J lost 2, with 8 bases in between. CDR3 bases: TGTGCCAGCTTTAGACAAAACACTGAAGCTTTCTTT. As protein: CASFRQNTEAFF.

CDR3 protein: CASSYPLAYGQPQHF. The CDR3 DNA is TGTGCCAGCAGTTACCCGCTTGCCTACGGTCAGCCCCAGCATTTT. The rearrangement links TRBV6-6 to TRBJ1-5; no clear D gene. This CDR3 is built from 15 residues. CDR1 MNHNY and CDR2 SVGAGI come from the germline V gene (reference sequence). V was shortened by 2 bases and J by 6 bases, with 14 bases between the two germline ends.

This clone has a handful of counts. The chain uses TRBV21-1 and TRBJ2-7; the tabulated D call, TRBD1, remains unverified against the DNA. TRBV21-1 is noted as a pseudogene. This CDR3 has 14 residues. The CDR3 region has the DNA TGTGCCAGACTCACCGGGACAGGGTCCTACGAGCAGTACTTC. Its protein product is CARLTGTGSYEQYF.

The CDR3, as DNA: TGTGCCTGGACCCTCCGAGGTTCCTATAATTCACCCCTCCACTTT. Translated: CAWTLRGSYNSPLHF. This chain links TRBV30 with TRBJ1-6; unclear D gene. The CDR3 is 15 residues long. Trimming shortened V by 4 bases and J by 1 base, and 11 bases separated the two germline ends. Germline V gene sequence: CDR1 GTSNPN, CDR2 SVGIG (reference sequence).

This clone was seen only a few times. This chain joins TRBV28 and TRBJ2-5; 9 bases are a match to TRBD1. Germline V CDR1 and CDR2: MDHEN, SYDVKM. With 4 bases clipped from V and 2 bases from J, the junction kept 5 bases outside the gene matches. This CDR3 has 15 amino acids. The CDR3 DNA sequence: TGTGCCAGCAGTTCCGGGACAGGGATACAAGAGACCCAGTACTTC. The encoded protein is CASSSGTGIQETQYF.

This clone came up a few times. The V call is TRBV10-2, the J call TRBJ1-4; 8 nucleotides match TRBD1. The germline gives CDR1 WSHSY, CDR2 SAAADI. The length of the CDR3 is 15 residues. After removal of 6 bases from V and 7 bases from J, the junction contained 10 bases not matched to a gene. CDR3 loop: CASRGRTGPGEKLFF. CDR3 nucleotides: TGCGCCAGCAGGGGACGGACAGGGCCGGGTGAAAAACTGTTTTTT.

The V and J genes are TRBV11-2 and TRBJ2-2; possible D gene TRBD1, 6 bases. V lost 3 bases to trimming and J lost 3 bases, with 8 bases between them. This CDR3 has 14 residues. Germline lookup yields CDR1 SGHAT and CDR2 FQNNGV. The CDR3 DNA sequence: TGTGCCAGCAGCTTGACAGGTCACACCGGGGAGCTGTTTTTT. Protein: CASSLTGHTGELFF.

The chain joins TRBV7-9 to TRBJ2-1; weak D call: TRBD1 (6 bases). Deletions cut 2 bases from V and 5 bases from J, with 13 bases between. The CDR3 is 15 amino acids. Germline lookup yields CDR1 SEHNR and CDR2 FQNEAQ (reference sequence). CDR3 protein: CASSLSEGGNNEQFF. The CDR3 nucleotides read TGTGCCAGCAGCTTATCGGAAGGGGGTAACAATGAGCAGTTCTTC.

This rearrangement joins TRBV27 to TRBJ1-2, with 7 positions matching TRBD1. CDR3 length: 17 residues. The germline CDR1 and CDR2 sequences are MNHEY and SMNVEV (reference sequence). V shed 2 bases and J 8 bases; nucleotides not matched to a gene: 17. The CDR3, as DNA: TGTGCCAGCAGTTTACCCAGGCAAGGGGCAGGGGGTGAGGGCTACACCTTC. This sequence encodes CASSLPRQGAGGEGYTF.

This clone showed up just once. V and J are TRBV18 and TRBJ1-5; possibly TRBD1 for D (6 bases). CDR3 length: 15 amino acids. V lost 2 bases and J lost 7, with 15 bases in between. Germline V gene data show CDR1 as KGHSH and CDR2 as LQKENI. CDR3: CASSPYSGDLQPQHF. CDR3 DNA sequence: TGTGCCAGCTCACCATATTCAGGGGATCTACAGCCCCAGCATTTT.

A remark on this clone: Distinct nucleotide sequences in the sample also encode this CDR3. V is TRBV15 and J is TRBJ2-5; 8 nucleotides match TRBD2. After removal of 0 bases from V and 2 bases from J, the junction contained 2 bases not matched to a gene. CDR1 LNHNV and CDR2 YYDKDF come from the germline V gene (reference sequence). The CDR3 is made up of 15 amino acids. Here the CDR3 DNA reads TGTGCCACCAGCAGAGATCGGGGGGGACAAGAGACCCAGTACTTC. Translated: CATSRDRGGQETQYF.

The chain carries TRBV7-9 and TRBJ1-2, with 7 nucleotides matching TRBD1. Trimming removed 5 bases from V and 7 bases from J; junction bases left unmatched: 10. The germline gives CDR1 SEHNR, CDR2 FQNEAQ (reference sequence). CDR3 length: 14 amino acids. CDR3 DNA sequence: TGTGCCAGCAGCGATACAGGGGCGAGGGGTGGCTACACCTTC. Translating gives CASSDTGARGGYTF.

The genes are TRBV4-1 and TRBJ2-1; D is perhaps TRBD2 (6 bases). Germline V CDR1 and CDR2: MGHRA, YSYEKL. V dropped 1 base and J dropped 6 bases, with 13 bases sitting between them. The CDR3 covers 15 residues. The CDR3 spells CASSQVLGGANEQFF. The DNA of the CDR3 is TGCGCCAGCAGCCAAGTACTCGGAGGGGCCAATGAGCAGTTCTTC.

The V call is TRBV4-2, the J call TRBJ2-7; TRBD2 agrees at 15 bases. The V gene end was trimmed by 4 bases and the J gene end by 4 bases; junction bases not matched to a gene: 5. The CDR3 loop spans 16 amino acids. The germline V gene has CDR1 LGHNA and CDR2 YNFKEQ. In DNA form, the CDR3 reads TGTGCCAGCAGCCCCGGGACTAGCGGGGGGTGGTACGAGCAGTACTTC. Translation: CASSPGTSGGWYEQYF.

The J gene is TRBJ2-5, the V gene TRBV25-1; the match to TRBD1 covers 8 bases. The length of the CDR3 is 16 residues. J gave up 3 bases and V 1 base, and 7 bases lay outside the gene matches. Germline values: CDR1 MGHDK, CDR2 SYGVNS. The CDR3 sequence: CASSESNRGTEETQYF. Written as DNA, the CDR3 is TGTGCCAGCAGTGAATCGAACAGGGGGACAGAAGAGACCCAGTACTTC. Based on the CDR3 plus reference TRBV25-1 and TRBJ2-5, the full variable domain is EADIYQTPRYLVIGTGKKITLECSQTMGHDKMYWYQQDPGMELHLIHYSYGVNSTEKGDLSSESTVSRIRTEHFPLTLESARPSHTSQYLCASSESNRGTEETQYFGPGTRLLVL.

V is TRBV5-1 and J is TRBJ2-7; 7 positions agree with TRBD2. The V gene end was trimmed by 4 bases and the J gene end by 0 bases; junction bases not matched to a gene: 4. Germline-derived CDR1 and CDR2 are SGHRS and YFSETQ. CDR3 length: 14 amino acids. The CDR3 loop is CASSPGTTSYEQYF. CDR3 nucleotides: TGCGCCAGCAGCCCCGGGACTACCTCCTACGAGCAGTACTTC.

The chain employs TRBV10-3 and TRBJ2-5; 7 nucleotides align to TRBD2. Germline values: CDR1 ENHRY, CDR2 SYGVKD. The CDR3 has 14 amino acids. V trimming: 5 bases; J trimming: 3 bases; junction bases outside the gene matches: 6. The CDR3 spells CAISLAGTKETQYF. The CDR3 DNA sequence: TGTGCCATCAGTTTAGCGGGTACCAAAGAGACCCAGTACTTC.

The chain couples TRBV6-1 to TRBJ1-5; D remains ambiguous. Trimming took off 3 bases at V and 3 bases at J, with 12 bases between the two ends. CDR3 length equals 15 residues. CDR1 and CDR2 from the germline V gene are MNHNS and SASEGT. CDR3 in DNA: TGTGCCAGCAGTGAGGCGGGCGGCCCCAATCAGCCCCAGCATTTT. Its protein product is CASSEAGGPNQPQHF.

J is TRBJ2-3 and V is TRBV7-9; D might be TRBD2 (6 bases). Germline CDR1 is SEHNR and CDR2 is FQNEAQ (reference sequence). The CDR3 length is 16 residues. Trimming removed 3 bases from V and 2 bases from J, with 15 bases in between. The CDR3: CASSFGQGLVTDTQYF. The CDR3 coding sequence is TGTGCCAGCAGCTTTGGCCAGGGACTTGTCACAGATACGCAGTATTTT.

V usage is TRBV4-3 and J usage is TRBJ2-3; 13 nucleotides agree with TRBD2. Germline loops: CDR1 LGHNA, CDR2 YSLEER. This CDR3 has 16 amino acids. With 6 bases clipped from V and 6 bases from J, the junction kept 9 bases outside the gene matches. The CDR3 DNA is TGCGCCAGCAGGGCCACTAGCGGGGGGGCGTTTGATACGCAGTATTTT. The encoded protein is CASRATSGGAFDTQYF.

The chain combines TRBV30 with TRBJ2-5; TRBD1 is a possible D gene (6 bases). The CDR3 totals 14 residues. V was trimmed by 0 bases and J by 6 bases, leaving 14 bases between them. Germline V gives CDR1 GTSNPN, CDR2 SVGIG (reference sequence). The CDR3 sequence: CAWSVTGTLQTQYF. CDR3 bases: TGTGCCTGGAGTGTTACAGGGACCCTTCAGACCCAGTACTTC.

In its sample, this clone was seen once. The chain recombines TRBV18 with TRBJ1-2, with no clear D. CDR1 KGHSH and CDR2 LQKENI come from the germline V gene. V lost 3 bases and J lost 6, with 11 bases in between. This CDR3 is 13 amino acids long. The CDR3 protein is CASSPAPRDGYTF. DNA of the CDR3: TGTGCCAGCTCACCGGCCCCGAGGGATGGCTACACCTTC.

The chain combines TRBV15 with TRBJ2-3; perhaps TRBD2 as D (6 bases). Germline-derived CDR1 and CDR2 are LNHNV and YYDKDF (reference sequence). The CDR3 contains 17 residues. V shed 3 bases and J shed 3 bases, with 19 bases lying between them. For the CDR3, the DNA is TGTGCCACCAGCAGGGGGGGTGGGCTCCTGGAGACAGATACGCAGTATTTT. Translating it yields CATSRGGGLLETDTQYF.